The TCR beta chain described here comes from a study of blood T cell repertoires in COVID-19. Study details: Some COVID-19 samples were acute and others convalescent; all came from the United States, Italy and Spain. The analysed material was cDNA or gDNA that came from T cells, B-cell-depleted T cells, or PBMCs.

Per the authors' pipeline: Scientists estimated how many nucleated cells there were by amplifying reference gene primers. The repertoire was sequenced with immunoSEQ multiplex PCR; TCRdb's copy has only in-frame clones and lacks some. For V, J and clone size, that table is used; D and trimming come from the DNA. The repertoire has some 150,000 clones, approximately 87% of them found once; the top ten carry about 9.4%. CDR3 length: 17 amino acids. Germline V gene data show CDR1 as LNHDA and CDR2 as SQIVND (reference sequence). The trim removed 4 bases at V and 2 bases at J, leaving 3 bases unmatched. V is TRBV19 and J is TRBJ2-6; TRBD1 agrees at 12 bases. The sequenced material came from peripheral blood. The receptor was isolated from a woman aged 50 to 65 with active or convalescent COVID-19. The CDR3 sequence is CASSTGQGATGANVLTF. The CDR3 DNA reads TGTGCCAGTAGTACGGGACAGGGGGCAACTGGGGCCAACGTCCTGACTTTC.